Sequencing of this T cell receptor beta chain was carried out in a study of T-cell memory formation after mild COVID-19. Whole-study context: Among the donors, TCR clusters were largely specific to each donor. Points from the study as a whole: Shrinking CD4+ clones resided mostly in CM and EM, and CD8+ ones in EMRA. Cross-reactive memory seemingly joined, as some responding clones were found in pre-infection memory.

TCRdb called the 5' RACE reads again in MiXCR, with one record for every CDR3 protein. This sample has a few hundred thousand distinct CDR3 sequences; 15% to 20% occur once, and the top ten carry roughly a fifth. This clonotype was recorded a few times. Its antigen remains unidentified. Sequenced sample: PBMCs or a T cell subset sorted from them (not recorded which). The TCR sequence derives from a man aged 18-30 years who had mild COVID-19 (a few samples of this study predate the infection). Cell type and time point are not known.

CDR3 region: CSARDQGAIYEQYF. The CDR3 DNA reads as TGCAGTGCTAGAGACCAGGGGGCGATCTACGAGCAGTACTTC. The chain recombines TRBV20-1 with TRBJ2-7; 8 bases match TRBD1. Germline V gene lookup returns CDR1 DFQATT and CDR2 SNEGSKA (reference sequence). The ends lost 0 bases at V and 3 bases at J; junction bases unmatched: 4. The CDR3 is 14 residues long.